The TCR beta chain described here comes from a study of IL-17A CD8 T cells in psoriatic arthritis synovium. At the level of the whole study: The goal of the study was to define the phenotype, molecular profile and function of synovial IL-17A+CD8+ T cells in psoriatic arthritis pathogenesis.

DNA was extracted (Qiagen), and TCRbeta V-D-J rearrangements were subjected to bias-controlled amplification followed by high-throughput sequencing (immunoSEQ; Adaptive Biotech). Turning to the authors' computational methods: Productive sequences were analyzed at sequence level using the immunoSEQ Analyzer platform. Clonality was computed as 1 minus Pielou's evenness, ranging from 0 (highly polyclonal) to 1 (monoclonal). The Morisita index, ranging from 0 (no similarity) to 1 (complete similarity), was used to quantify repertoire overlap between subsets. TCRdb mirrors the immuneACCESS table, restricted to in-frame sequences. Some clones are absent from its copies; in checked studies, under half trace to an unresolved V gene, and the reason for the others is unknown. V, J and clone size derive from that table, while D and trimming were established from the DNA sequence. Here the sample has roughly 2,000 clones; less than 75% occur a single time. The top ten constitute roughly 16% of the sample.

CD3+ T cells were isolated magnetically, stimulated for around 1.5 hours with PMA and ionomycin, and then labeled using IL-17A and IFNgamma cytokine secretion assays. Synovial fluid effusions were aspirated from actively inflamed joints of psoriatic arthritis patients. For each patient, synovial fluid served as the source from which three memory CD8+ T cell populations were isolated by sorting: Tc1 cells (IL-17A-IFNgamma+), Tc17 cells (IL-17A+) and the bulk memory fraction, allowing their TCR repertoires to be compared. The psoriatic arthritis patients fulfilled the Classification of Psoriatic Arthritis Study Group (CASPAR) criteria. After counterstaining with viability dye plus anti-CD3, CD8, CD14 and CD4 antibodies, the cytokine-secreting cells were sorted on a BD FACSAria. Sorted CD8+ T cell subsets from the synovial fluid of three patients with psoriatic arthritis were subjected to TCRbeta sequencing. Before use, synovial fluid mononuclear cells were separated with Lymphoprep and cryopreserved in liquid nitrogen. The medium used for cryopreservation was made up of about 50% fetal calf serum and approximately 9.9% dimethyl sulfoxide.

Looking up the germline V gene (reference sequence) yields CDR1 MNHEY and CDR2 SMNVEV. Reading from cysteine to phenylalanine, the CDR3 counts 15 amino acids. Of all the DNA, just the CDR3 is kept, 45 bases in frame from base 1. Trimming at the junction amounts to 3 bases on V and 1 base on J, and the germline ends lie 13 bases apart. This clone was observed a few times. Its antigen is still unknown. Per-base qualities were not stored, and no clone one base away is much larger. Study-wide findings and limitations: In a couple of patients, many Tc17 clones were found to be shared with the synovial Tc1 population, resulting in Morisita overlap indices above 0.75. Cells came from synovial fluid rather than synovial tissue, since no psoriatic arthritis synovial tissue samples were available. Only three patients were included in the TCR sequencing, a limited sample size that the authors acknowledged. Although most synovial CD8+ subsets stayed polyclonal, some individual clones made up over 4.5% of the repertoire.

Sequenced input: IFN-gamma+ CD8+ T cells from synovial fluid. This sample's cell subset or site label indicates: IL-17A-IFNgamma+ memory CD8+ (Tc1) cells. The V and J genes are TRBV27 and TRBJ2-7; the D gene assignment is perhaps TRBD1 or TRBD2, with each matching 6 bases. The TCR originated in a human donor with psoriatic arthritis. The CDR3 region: CASSLGAGLSYEQYF. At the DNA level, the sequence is TGTGCCAGCAGTTTGGGGGCGGGGCTGTCCTACGAGCAGTACTTC.